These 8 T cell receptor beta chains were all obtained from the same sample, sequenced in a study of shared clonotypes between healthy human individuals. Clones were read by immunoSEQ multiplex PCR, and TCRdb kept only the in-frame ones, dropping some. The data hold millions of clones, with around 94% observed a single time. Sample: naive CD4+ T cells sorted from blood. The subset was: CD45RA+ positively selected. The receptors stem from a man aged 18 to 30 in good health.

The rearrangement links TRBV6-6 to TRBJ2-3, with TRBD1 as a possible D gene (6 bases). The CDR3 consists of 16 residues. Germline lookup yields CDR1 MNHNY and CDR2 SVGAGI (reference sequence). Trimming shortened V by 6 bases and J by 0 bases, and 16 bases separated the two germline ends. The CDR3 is CASSHRGGMSTDTQYF. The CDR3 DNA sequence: TGTGCCAGCAGCCACAGAGGGGGTATGAGCACAGATACGCAGTATTTT.

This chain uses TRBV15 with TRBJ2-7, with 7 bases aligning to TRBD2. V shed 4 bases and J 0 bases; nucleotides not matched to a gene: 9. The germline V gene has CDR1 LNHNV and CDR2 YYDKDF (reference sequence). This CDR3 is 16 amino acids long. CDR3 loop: CATSKVGLVPSYEQYF. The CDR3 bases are TGTGCCACCAGCAAAGTCGGACTAGTGCCCTCCTACGAGCAGTACTTC.

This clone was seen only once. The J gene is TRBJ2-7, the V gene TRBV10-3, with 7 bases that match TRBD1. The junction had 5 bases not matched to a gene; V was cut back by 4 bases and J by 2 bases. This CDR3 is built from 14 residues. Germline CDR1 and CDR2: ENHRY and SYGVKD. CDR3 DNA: TGTGCCATCAGTGGGGGACAGAATACCTACGAGCAGTACTTC. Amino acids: CAISGGQNTYEQYF.

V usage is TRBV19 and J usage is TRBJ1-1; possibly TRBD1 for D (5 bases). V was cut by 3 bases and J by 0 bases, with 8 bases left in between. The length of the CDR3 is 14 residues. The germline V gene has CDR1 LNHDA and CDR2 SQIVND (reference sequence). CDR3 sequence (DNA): TGTGCCAGTAGTATCGAGACAGTGAACACTGAAGCTTTCTTT. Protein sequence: CASSIETVNTEAFF. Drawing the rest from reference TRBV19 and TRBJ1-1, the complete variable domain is DGGITQSPKYLFRKEGQNVTLSCEQNLNHDAMYWYRQDPGQGLRLIYYSQIVNDFQKGDIAEGYSVSREKKESFPLTVTSAQKNPTAFYLCASSIETVNTEAFFGQGTRLTVV.

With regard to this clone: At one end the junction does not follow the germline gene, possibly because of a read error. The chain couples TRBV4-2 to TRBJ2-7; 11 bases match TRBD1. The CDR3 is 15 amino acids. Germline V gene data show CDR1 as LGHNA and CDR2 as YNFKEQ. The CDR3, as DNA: TGTACCAGCAGCCAAGGGGACAGGGGGTTCTACGAGCAGTACTTC. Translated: CTSSQGDRGFYEQYF.

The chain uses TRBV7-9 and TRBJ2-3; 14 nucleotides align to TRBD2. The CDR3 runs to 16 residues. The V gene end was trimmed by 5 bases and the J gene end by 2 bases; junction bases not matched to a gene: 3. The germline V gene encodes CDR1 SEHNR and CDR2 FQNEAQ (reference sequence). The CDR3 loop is CASSQGLAGVTDTQYF. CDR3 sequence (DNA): TGTGCCAGCAGCCAGGGACTAGCGGGAGTCACAGATACGCAGTATTTT.

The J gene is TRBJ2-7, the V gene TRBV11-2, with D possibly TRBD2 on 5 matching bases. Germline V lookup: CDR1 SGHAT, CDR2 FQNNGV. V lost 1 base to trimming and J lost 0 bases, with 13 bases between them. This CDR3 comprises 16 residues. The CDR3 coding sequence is TGTGCCAGCAGCTTAGGTGGGCGGGTAAGCTCCTACGAGCAGTACTTC. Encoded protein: CASSLGGRVSSYEQYF.

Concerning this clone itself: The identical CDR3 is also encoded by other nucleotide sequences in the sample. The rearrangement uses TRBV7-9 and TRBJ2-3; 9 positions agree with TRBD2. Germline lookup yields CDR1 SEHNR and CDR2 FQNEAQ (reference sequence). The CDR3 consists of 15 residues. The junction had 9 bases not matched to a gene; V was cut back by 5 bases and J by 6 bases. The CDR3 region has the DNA TGTGCCAGCAGCCCCCCGGGACTAGCATCCGATACGCAGTATTTT. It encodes CASSPPGLASDTQYF.